The 20 T cell receptor beta chains below were found in one sample sequenced in a study of identifying expanded T cells in peripheral blood. Data came from immunoSEQ multiplex PCR; TCRdb stores just in-frame clones and leaves some out. Among roughly 86,000 clones, around 83% were seen once, and the ten largest hold around 4%. Sequences were obtained from blood. These receptors all stem from a person aged 18-70 years in good health.

The sample holds a few counts of this clone. The chain has TRBV7-8 and TRBJ1-6, with D possibly matching TRBD1 (6 bases). This CDR3 has 14 residues. V shed 1 base and J shed 9 bases, with 10 bases lying between them. CDR1 and CDR2 from the germline V gene are SGHVS and FQNEAQ. CDR3 amino acids: CASSLGGRGSPLHF. CDR3 DNA sequence: TGTGCCAGCAGCTTAGGGGGGCGGGGTTCACCCCTCCACTTT.

This sequence joins TRBV30 and TRBJ1-2; 7 bases align to TRBD1. V lost 3 bases and J lost 8; bases outside the gene matches: 18. Looked up from germline, CDR1 is GTSNPN and CDR2 is SVGIG (reference sequence). This CDR3 contains 16 residues. This CDR3 is CAWSPPDRVSLRGYTF. The CDR3 DNA reads TGTGCCTGGAGCCCACCAGACAGGGTCAGCCTACGGGGCTACACCTTC.

The V gene is TRBV30, the J gene TRBJ1-2; the D is unclear. The CDR3 contains 15 residues. V lost 2 bases and J lost 1, with 14 bases in between. CDR1 is GTSNPN and CDR2 is SVGIG in the germline V gene (reference sequence). CDR3 nucleotides: TGTGCCTGGAGTCGTGGACCCGCTCGTAACTATGGCTACACCTTC. This codes for CAWSRGPARNYGYTF.

J is TRBJ2-7 and V is TRBV11-2; D is possibly TRBD2 (6 bases). The germline gives CDR1 SGHAT, CDR2 FQNNGV. Between the trimmed V and J ends, which lost 5 bases and 9 bases, there was a span of 23 bases. The CDR3 is 15 amino acids. DNA for the CDR3: TGTGCCAGCAGCCTCCGATCCGGGGGACCTACGGGGCAGTACTTC. It codes for CASSLRSGGPTGQYF.

V and J are TRBV2 and TRBJ2-1, with 11 bases lining up with TRBD2. V shed 7 bases, J shed 4 bases, and the junction held 3 bases outside the gene matches. The V gene's germline CDR1 is SNHLY and CDR2 FYNNEI. The CDR3 covers 14 residues. CDR3 nucleotide sequence: TGTGCCAGCACTGGGACTAGCGGTTACAATGAGCAGTTCTTC. Translating it yields CASTGTSGYNEQFF.

This clone was seen just once. V is TRBV19 and J is TRBJ1-4; TRBD1 might be the D (5 bases). The CDR3 consists of 14 residues. Germline V lookup: CDR1 LNHDA, CDR2 SQIVND (reference sequence). V was cut by 5 bases and J by 5 bases, with 12 bases left in between. The CDR3 is CASSPRRTNEKLFF. Here the CDR3 DNA reads TGTGCCAGTAGTCCCCGACGGACAAATGAAAAACTGTTTTTT.

J is TRBJ2-7 and V is TRBV4-1; the match to TRBD1 covers 7 bases. Germline assignment: CDR1 MGHRA and CDR2 YSYEKL. This CDR3 region has 15 residues. Unmatched junction bases numbered 10, after V lost 4 bases and J lost 4 bases. CDR3 nucleotide sequence: TGCGCCAGCAGCCCCCGGACAGGAAAGATATACGAGCAGTACTTC. Residues: CASSPRTGKIYEQYF.

This clone was detected once. CDR3 protein: CASSFYEQYF. The DNA of the CDR3 is TGTGCCAGCAGCTTTTACGAGCAGTACTTC. V usage is TRBV11-2 and J usage is TRBJ2-7; D call uncertain. The CDR3 is made up of 10 amino acids. Germline CDR1 SGHAT, CDR2 FQNNGV. V dropped 3 bases and J dropped 4 bases, with 1 base sitting between them.

This clone is a singleton in its sample. The chain joins TRBV15 to TRBJ2-6; D unclear. The germline V gene has CDR1 LNHNV and CDR2 YYDKDF (reference sequence). Between the trimmed V and J ends, which lost 0 bases and 1 base, there was a span of 4 bases. The CDR3 extends over 15 amino acids. The CDR3 here is CATSRDMSGANVLTF. DNA of the CDR3: TGTGCCACCAGCAGAGACATGTCTGGGGCCAACGTCCTGACTTTC. Filled out from reference TRBV15 and TRBJ2-6, the complete variable domain reads DAMVIQNPRYQVTQFGKPVTLSCSQTLNHNVMYWYQQKSSQAPKLLFHYYDKDFNNEADTPDNFQSRRPNTSFCFLDIRSPGLGDTAMYLCATSRDMSGANVLTFGAGSRLTVL.

DNA for the CDR3: TGTGCCAGCAGTTGGAAATTCCCGGGACAATTCTATGGCTACACCTTC. It yields the protein CASSWKFPGQFYGYTF. The J gene is TRBJ1-2, the V gene TRBV27; tentative D call: TRBD1 (6 bases). The ends were cut back, 4 bases at V and 4 bases at J, with 19 bases in the middle. This CDR3 spans 16 amino acids. From germline, CDR1 is MNHEY and CDR2 SMNVEV (reference sequence).

The CDR3 DNA follows: TGTGCCAGCAGCTTAGGGTGGGTAGGGGGGAAAGGGAATGAAGCTTTCTTT. This encodes CASSLGWVGGKGNEAFF. The chain uses TRBV7-9 and TRBJ1-1; maybe TRBD1 (6 bases). V was shortened by 1 base and J by 7 bases, with 22 bases between the two germline ends. The CDR3 runs to 17 residues. Germline CDR1 reads SEHNR; CDR2 reads FQNEAQ (reference sequence).

In this sample, this clone turned up once. CDR3 bases: TGTGCCAGCAGCCTAGAGGGCCTGAACACCGGGGAGCTGTTTTTT. It encodes CASSLEGLNTGELFF. The chain recombines TRBV7-6 with TRBJ2-2, with D perhaps matching TRBD2 (5 bases). CDR1 SGHVS and CDR2 FNYEAQ come from the germline V gene. This CDR3 comprises 15 residues. Between the trimmed V and J ends, which lost 5 bases and 1 base, there was a span of 11 bases.

Of note for this clone: At the DNA level, this CDR3 is encoded by other sequences in the same sample as well. The chain joins TRBV5-4 to TRBJ1-1, with a weak D call TRBD1 (5 bases). Trimming shortened V by 1 base and J by 1 base, and 8 bases separated the two germline ends. Per germline, CDR1 SGHNT and CDR2 YYREEE (reference sequence). There are 14 residues in the CDR3. The chain's CDR3 is CASSLRGWNTEAFF. DNA of the CDR3: TGTGCCAGCAGCTTGAGGGGATGGAACACTGAAGCTTTCTTT. The complete variable domain, with remaining parts taken from reference TRBV5-4 and TRBJ1-1, reads ETGVTQSPTHLIKTRGQQVTLRCSSQSGHNTVSWYQQALGQGPQFIFQYYREEENGRGNFPPRFSGLQFPNYSSELNVNALELDDSALYLCASSLRGWNTEAFFGQGTRLTVV.

The chain joins TRBV5-1 to TRBJ1-2; D uncertain. Germline lookup yields CDR1 SGHRS and CDR2 YFSETQ. Trimming took 4 bases from V and 1 from J, leaving 11 bases between them. The length of the CDR3 is 14 residues. DNA for the CDR3: TGCGCCAGCAGCCCGGATGCCAGTAACTATGGCTACACCTTC. Amino acid sequence: CASSPDASNYGYTF.

J is TRBJ1-5 and V is TRBV19; D not certain. Trimming took off 5 bases at V and 0 bases at J, with 5 bases between the two ends. Germline loops: CDR1 LNHDA, CDR2 SQIVND (reference sequence). The CDR3 has 13 amino acids. CDR3 bases: TGTGCCAGTAGTCCTGATAGCAATCAGCCCCAGCATTTT. It specifies CASSPDSNQPQHF. The complete variable domain, with remaining parts taken from reference TRBV19 and TRBJ1-5, reads DGGITQSPKYLFRKEGQNVTLSCEQNLNHDAMYWYRQDPGQGLRLIYYSQIVNDFQKGDIAEGYSVSREKKESFPLTVTSAQKNPTAFYLCASSPDSNQPQHFGDGTRLSIL.

This chain joins TRBV2 and TRBJ1-1; TRBD1 matches at 7 bases. This CDR3 is built from 16 residues. Germline CDR1 SNHLY, CDR2 FYNNEI. The J segment lost 5 bases and the V segment lost 2 bases, leaving 11 bases of the junction unmatched. CDR3 DNA: TGTGCCAGCAGTGAAAGACAGGGTCTTCGTGGGACTGAAGCTTTCTTT. Translated: CASSERQGLRGTEAFF.

V and J are TRBV27 and TRBJ1-1, with a weak D call TRBD1 (5 bases). V shed 3 bases and J shed 5 bases, with 13 bases lying between them. CDR1 and CDR2 (germline): MNHEY, SMNVEV (reference sequence). This CDR3 has 14 residues. The CDR3 loop is CASSLGGSGTEAFF. The DNA for the CDR3 is TGTGCCAGCAGTTTGGGGGGAAGTGGGACTGAAGCTTTCTTT.

Concerning this clone itself: One end of the junction is discordant with germline, which a read error may explain. The chain combines TRBV2 with TRBJ2-1; D call uncertain. The CDR3 spans 15 residues. Looked up from germline, CDR1 is SNHLY and CDR2 is FYNNEI. The CDR3 protein is CASSEVRFVYDEQFF. The CDR3 DNA follows: TGTGCCAGCAGTGAGGTAAGGTTCGTCTACGATGAGCAGTTCTTC. The full variable domain, with the rest looked up from reference TRBV2 and TRBJ2-1, is EPEVTQTPSHQVTQMGQEVILRCVPISNHLYFYWYRQILGQKVEFLVSFYNNEISEKSEIFDDQFSVERPDGSNFTLKIRSTKLEDSAMYFCASSEVRFVYDEQFFGPGTRLTVL.

The chain employs TRBV5-1 and TRBJ2-3; 10 nucleotides match TRBD1. The CDR3 has 14 residues. The germline V gene encodes CDR1 SGHRS and CDR2 YFSETQ. V shed 5 bases and J 4 bases; nucleotides not matched to a gene: 4. The CDR3 loop reads CASRGTGVADTQYF. The CDR3 DNA reads as TGCGCCAGCAGGGGGACAGGGGTTGCAGATACGCAGTATTTT.

V usage is TRBV11-3 and J usage is TRBJ1-1, with D perhaps matching TRBD1 (5 bases). The length of the CDR3 is 19 residues. Germline values: CDR1 SGHNT, CDR2 YENEEA. V shed 0 bases and J shed 3 bases, with 23 bases lying between them. The DNA for the CDR3 is TGTGCCAGCAGCTTAGACTTGGGGGACCTCCAGCGGGGGGACACTGAAGCTTTCTTT. Its translation: CASSLDLGDLQRGDTEAFF.